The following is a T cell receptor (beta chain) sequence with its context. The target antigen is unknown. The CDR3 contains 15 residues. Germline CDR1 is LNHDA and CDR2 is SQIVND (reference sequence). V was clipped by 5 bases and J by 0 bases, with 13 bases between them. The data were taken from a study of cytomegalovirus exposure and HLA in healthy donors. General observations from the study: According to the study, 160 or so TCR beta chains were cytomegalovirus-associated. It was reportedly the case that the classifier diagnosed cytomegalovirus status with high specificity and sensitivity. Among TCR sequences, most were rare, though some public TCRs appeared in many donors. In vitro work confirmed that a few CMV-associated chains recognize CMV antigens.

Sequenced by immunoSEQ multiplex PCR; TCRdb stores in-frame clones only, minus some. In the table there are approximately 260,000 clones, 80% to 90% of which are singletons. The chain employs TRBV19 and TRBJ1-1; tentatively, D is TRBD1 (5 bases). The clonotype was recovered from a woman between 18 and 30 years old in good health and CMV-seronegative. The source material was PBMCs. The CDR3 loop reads CASSPQDTVNTEAFF. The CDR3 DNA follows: TGTGCCAGTAGTCCCCAGGACACAGTGAACACTGAAGCTTTCTTT.